This paragraph covers one T cell receptor beta chain sequence. This entry comes from a study of blood T cell repertoires in COVID-19. Overall study context: The study drew acute and convalescent COVID-19 samples from the United States, Italy and Spain. PBMCs, B-cell-depleted T cells, or T cells were the source of the cDNA or gDNA that made up the material.

This CDR3 is 15 amino acids long. Germline values: CDR1 SGHTA, CDR2 FQGNSA. V was clipped by 5 bases and J by 3 bases; unmatched bases: 6. Clinical history reported by participants formed the basis on which cohorts were assigned. How the authors handled the data: Estimated nucleated cell counts came from reference gene primer amplification. The protocol was immunoSEQ multiplex PCR, while the TCRdb copy is restricted to in-frame clones and leaves out a portion. V and J calls plus clone size are reproduced from that table; the DNA served to infer D and trimming. The sample lists 280,000 or so clones, roughly 90% occurring once.

The sequenced material came from PBMCs or T cells enriched from blood (not recorded which). The rearrangement uses TRBV7-2 and TRBJ1-5; 8 bases match TRBD1. This clonotype originated in a woman aged 50 to 60 who had been exposed to COVID-19. The CDR3 region is CASSGQGRLNQPQHF. The CDR3 DNA sequence: TGTGCCAGCAGCGGACAGGGACGGCTCAATCAGCCCCAGCATTTT.